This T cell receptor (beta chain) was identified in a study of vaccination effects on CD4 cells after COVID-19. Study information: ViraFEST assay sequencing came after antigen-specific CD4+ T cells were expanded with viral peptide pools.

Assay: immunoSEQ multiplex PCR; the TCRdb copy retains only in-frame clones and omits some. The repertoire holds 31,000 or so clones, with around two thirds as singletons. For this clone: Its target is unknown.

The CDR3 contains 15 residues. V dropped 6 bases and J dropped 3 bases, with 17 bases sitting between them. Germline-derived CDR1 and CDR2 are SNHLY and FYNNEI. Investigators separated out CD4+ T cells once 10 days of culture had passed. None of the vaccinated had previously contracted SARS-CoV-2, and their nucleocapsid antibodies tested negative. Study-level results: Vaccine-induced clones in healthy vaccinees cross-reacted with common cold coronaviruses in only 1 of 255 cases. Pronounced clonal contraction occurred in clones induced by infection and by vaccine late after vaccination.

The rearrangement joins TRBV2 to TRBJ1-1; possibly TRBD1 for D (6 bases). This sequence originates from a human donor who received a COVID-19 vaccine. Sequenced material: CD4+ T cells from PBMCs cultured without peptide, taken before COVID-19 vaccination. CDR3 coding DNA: TGTGCCAGCAGACCTCCCGGGAAGGGGGACACTGAAGCTTTCTTT. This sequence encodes CASRPPGKGDTEAFF.